The clone carrying this TCR beta chain was picked up one time. Patients having Susac syndrome satisfied recently defined diagnostic criteria for definite or probable disease. This entry comes from a study of CD8 T cells in Susac syndrome. Study background: When their blood was taken, the Susac syndrome patients had either not yet had any therapy, were taking corticosteroids, or were taking intravenous immunoglobulin alone.

RNA in amounts of about 0.5 to 1 ug was reverse transcribed with random hexamers. Amplification of TCR beta CDR3 by immunoSEQ multiplex PCR spanned 54 Vbeta and 13 Jbeta. From the immunoSEQ multiplex PCR reads, TCRdb called clonotypes with MiXCR, one entry per CDR3 protein. The sample consists of about 140,000 distinct CDR3 sequences, roughly 94% of them appearing once. V lost 4 bases and J 3 bases, leaving 9 bases between the germline ends. The CDR3 sequence is 13 residues long. Germline V gene data show CDR1 as SGHRS and CDR2 as YFSETQ. This receptor was identified in a human donor with Susac syndrome. V and J are TRBV5-1 and TRBJ2-3; possibly TRBD2 for D (5 bases). Material: CD4+ T cells from PBMCs. This CDR3 reads CASSAGGTDTQYF. The CDR3 nucleotides are TGCGCCAGCAGCGCTGGAGGTACAGATACGCAGTATTTT.